Below, 31 T cell receptor beta chains from the same sample are listed, as sequenced in a study of beta chain features in type 1 diabetes. TCRB transcripts that were expressed got sequenced, as all of the isolated RNA had been reverse transcribed. The protocol was immunoSEQ multiplex PCR, while the TCRdb copy is restricted to in-frame clones and leaves out a portion. The sample holds around 500,000 clones, roughly 11% seen once. Sequencing was done on a sample of naive CD4+ T cells from blood. These receptors were taken from a woman in her late teens or twenties in good health.

The table lists this clone with a few counts. The gene calls are TRBV30 and TRBJ2-3, with D perhaps TRBD1 or TRBD2 (5 bases each). V lost 5 bases to trimming and J lost 2 bases, with 20 bases between them. The V gene's germline CDR1 is GTSNPN and CDR2 SVGIG (reference sequence). This CDR3 comprises 16 residues. The CDR3 region has the DNA TGTGCCTGGCGGCCCAGGGACGAACGAACCACAGATACGCAGTATTTT. Its translation is CAWRPRDERTTDTQYF.

The V and J genes are TRBV7-9 and TRBJ2-5; no clear D. The CDR3 is made up of 13 amino acids. From germline, CDR1 is SEHNR and CDR2 FQNEAQ (reference sequence). V was pared by 6 bases and J by 3 bases, with 11 bases between. CDR3 coding DNA: TGTGCCAGCAGTACCCGTGGGGAAGAGACCCAGTACTTC. This encodes CASSTRGEETQYF. The whole variable domain, remainder taken from reference TRBV7-9 and TRBJ2-5, is DTGVSQNPRHKITKRGQNVTFRCDPISEHNRLYWYRQTLGQGPEFLTYFQNEAQLEKSRLLSDRFSAERPKGSFSTLEIQRTEQGDSAMYLCASSTRGEETQYFGPGTRLLVL.

V usage is TRBV4-2 and J usage is TRBJ2-5, with D tentatively TRBD1 (6 bases). The germline V and J ends were trimmed by 4 bases and 4 bases, with 10 bases remaining between them. The CDR3 runs 13 residues. Germline assignment: CDR1 LGHNA and CDR2 YNFKEQ. The CDR3: CASSPRTAETQYF. The DNA of the CDR3 is TGTGCCAGCAGCCCACGGACAGCAGAGACCCAGTACTTC.

This clone was found a few times. This sequence joins TRBV11-3 and TRBJ2-7, with D possibly called TRBD1 or TRBD2 (5 bases each). There are 16 residues in the CDR3. Between the trimmed V and J ends, which lost 5 bases and 2 bases, there was a span of 19 bases. Germline loops: CDR1 SGHNT, CDR2 YENEEA. The CDR3 is CASSRTGTLKAYEQYF. CDR3 bases: TGTGCCAGCAGCCGGACCGGGACGTTGAAAGCCTACGAGCAGTACTTC.

This clone showed up just a few times. J is TRBJ2-5 and V is TRBV5-4, with D perhaps assigned TRBD1 or TRBD2 (5 bases each). Trimming shortened V by 7 bases and J by 1 base, and 8 bases separated the two germline ends. Germline-derived CDR1 and CDR2 are SGHNT and YYREEE (reference sequence). This CDR3 has 12 amino acids. The CDR3 loop is CASRGIQETQYF. CDR3 in DNA: TGTGCCAGCCGGGGCATCCAAGAGACCCAGTACTTC.

This clone came up a few times. V gene TRBV15 combines with J gene TRBJ2-7; D call uncertain. Germline lookup yields CDR1 LNHNV and CDR2 YYDKDF (reference sequence). The germline V and J ends were trimmed by 0 bases and 3 bases, with 6 bases remaining between them. The CDR3 runs to 13 residues. The CDR3: CATSREPLYEQYV. CDR3 DNA sequence: TGTGCCACCAGCAGAGAACCACTCTACGAGCAGTACGTC.

This clone was seen a handful of times. The genes are TRBV5-1 and TRBJ2-3; 12 bases line up with TRBD2. The CDR3 sequence is 15 residues long. Germline CDR1 and CDR2: SGHRS and YFSETQ. Trimming removed 3 bases from V and 6 bases from J; junction bases left unmatched: 5. The CDR3 DNA is TGCGCCAGCAGCTCGACGACTAGCGGGAGTGATACGCAGTATTTT. The encoded protein is CASSSTTSGSDTQYF.

This clone was observed many times. The chain recombines TRBV29-1 with TRBJ1-2; 7 positions agree with TRBD1. This CDR3 spans 12 amino acids. V lost 3 bases, J lost 4 bases, and 2 bases stayed unmatched. Germline V gene data show CDR1 as SQVTM and CDR2 as ANQGSEA. The CDR3, as DNA: TGCAGCGTTGACGGGACAGCCTATGGCTACACCTTC. Encoded protein: CSVDGTAYGYTF.

This rearrangement joins TRBV7-8 to TRBJ2-2; D is possibly TRBD1 or TRBD2 (5 bases each). Between the trimmed V and J ends, which lost 3 bases and 8 bases, there was a span of 16 bases. The germline V gene has CDR1 SGHVS and CDR2 FQNEAQ. The CDR3 runs 15 residues. The CDR3 protein is CASSFTRVAFGELFF. The CDR3 DNA is TGTGCCAGCAGCTTTACCAGGGTAGCGTTTGGGGAGCTGTTTTTT.

This clone showed up just a few times. The junction shows a germline mismatch at one end, possibly a read error. CDR3 coding DNA: TGTGCTAGCAGCTTAGAAGGGGTACAAGAGACCCAGTACTTC. Its translation: CASSLEGVQETQYF. This chain joins TRBV7-7 and TRBJ2-5; D perhaps matches TRBD1 (5 bases). From germline, CDR1 is SSHAT and CDR2 FNYEAQ (reference sequence). CDR3 length: 14 residues.

Written as DNA, the CDR3 is TGCGCCAGCAGCCAAGTAGTTTGGACTAGCCCCAATGAGCAGTTCTTC. This translates into CASSQVVWTSPNEQFF. V is TRBV4-3 and J is TRBJ2-1; 8 bases fit TRBD2. The CDR3 covers 16 residues. With 1 base clipped from V and 6 bases from J, the junction kept 8 bases outside the gene matches. Germline CDR1 LGHNA, CDR2 YSLEER.

With regard to this clone: At the DNA level, this CDR3 is encoded by other sequences in the same sample as well. The chain joins TRBV7-2 to TRBJ1-2; D is uncertain. The V end was cut by 1 base, the J end by 2 bases, with 2 bases between. Germline loops: CDR1 SGHTA, CDR2 FQGNSA. The CDR3 loop spans 12 amino acids. Here the CDR3 reads CASSLDNYGYTF. CDR3 sequence (DNA): TGTGCCAGCAGCTTAGACAACTATGGCTACACCTTC.

This clone was observed a few times. The chain couples TRBV23-1 to TRBJ1-5; 7 bases are a match to TRBD1. TRBV23-1 is designated an ORF whose function remains uncertain. The junction had 2 bases not matched to a gene; V was cut back by 0 bases and J by 0 bases. The length of the CDR3 is 16 residues. CDR3: CASSQSTGNSNQPQHF. The CDR3 nucleotides are TGCGCCAGCAGTCAATCGACAGGGAATAGCAATCAGCCCCAGCATTTT.

The chain links TRBV7-2 to TRBJ2-2, with a tentative D call TRBD1 (5 bases). V dropped 2 bases and J dropped 4 bases, with 5 bases sitting between them. Germline loops: CDR1 SGHTA, CDR2 FQGNSA. CDR3 length: 13 residues. CDR3 residues: CASSLRGTGELFF. DNA of the CDR3: TGTGCCAGCAGCTTAAGGGGCACCGGGGAGCTGTTTTTT.

This clone has a handful of counts. The V call is TRBV9, the J call TRBJ1-5; D uncertain. Germline V gives CDR1 SGDLS, CDR2 YYNGEE. This CDR3 contains 13 residues. The V end was cut by 0 bases, the J end by 5 bases, with 6 bases between. This CDR3 reads CASSVAPDQPQHF. In DNA, the CDR3 is TGTGCCAGCAGCGTAGCTCCGGATCAGCCCCAGCATTTT. Supplemented by reference TRBV9 and TRBJ1-5, the full variable domain reads DSGVTQTPKHLITATGQRVTLRCSPRSGDLSVYWYQQSLDQGLQFLIQYYNGEERAKGNILERFSAQQFPDLHSELNLSSLELGDSALYFCASSVAPDQPQHFGDGTRLSIL.

This clone was seen ten or more times. The V and J genes are TRBV14 and TRBJ2-3; D unresolved. The CDR3 has 12 amino acids. Germline-derived CDR1 and CDR2 are SGHDN and FVKESK. V shed 1 base and J shed 4 bases, with 3 bases lying between them. The DNA of the CDR3 is TGTGCCAGCAGCCAAGCGTCAGATACGCAGTATTTT. Protein: CASSQASDTQYF.

The V and J genes are TRBV9 and TRBJ2-2; D may correspond to TRBD1 or TRBD2 (5 bases each). Trimming took 1 base from V and 9 from J, leaving 16 bases between them. Germline-derived CDR1 and CDR2 are SGDLS and YYNGEE. The length of the CDR3 is 15 residues. The CDR3 DNA reads TGTGCCAGCAGCGTATCCGAAATTCAGGGACGGGAGCTGTTTTTT. Translated, it gives CASSVSEIQGRELFF.

This sequence joins TRBV18 and TRBJ2-3; D gene uncertain. CDR3 length equals 13 residues. V lost 2 bases, J lost 5 bases, and 8 bases lay in between. Germline V CDR1 and CDR2: KGHSH, LQKENI. This CDR3 is CASSPIALDTQYF. CDR3 coding DNA: TGTGCCAGCTCACCAATCGCCTTAGATACGCAGTATTTT. The full variable domain, its missing parts supplied by reference TRBV18 and TRBJ2-3, is NAGVMQNPRHLVRRRGQEARLRCSPMKGHSHVYWYRQLPEEGLKFMVYLQKENIIDESGMPKERFSAEFPKEGPSILRIQQVVRGDSAAYFCASSPIALDTQYFGPGTRLTVL.

This sequence joins TRBV5-4 and TRBJ2-2; no firm D call. From germline, CDR1 is SGHNT and CDR2 YYREEE (reference sequence). V lost 0 bases and J 2 bases, leaving 8 bases between the germline ends. The CDR3 is 15 amino acids. This CDR3 is CASSLVPKNTGELFF. The CDR3 nucleotides are TGTGCCAGCAGCTTGGTTCCGAAAAACACCGGGGAGCTGTTTTTT.

V usage is TRBV19 and J usage is TRBJ2-7; 10 nucleotides match TRBD1. Per germline, CDR1 LNHDA and CDR2 SQIVND (reference sequence). V dropped 5 bases and J dropped 6; count of bases not matched to a gene: 7. The CDR3 consists of 14 residues. CDR3 amino acids: CASSVDRGPGEQYF. The CDR3 region has the DNA TGTGCCAGTAGTGTCGACAGGGGGCCAGGCGAGCAGTACTTC.

This clone was seen a few times. The chain uses TRBV30 and TRBJ2-3; 7 nucleotides line up with TRBD2. From germline, CDR1 is GTSNPN and CDR2 SVGIG (reference sequence). Trimming took 5 bases from V and 4 from J; bases not matched to a gene: 6. CDR3 length: 13 amino acids. The CDR3 protein is CAWGSGMADTQYF. The CDR3 bases are TGTGCCTGGGGGAGCGGGATGGCAGATACGCAGTATTTT. The full variable domain, completed using reference TRBV30 and TRBJ2-3, is SQTIHQWPATLVQPVGSPLSLECTVEGTSNPNLYWYRQAAGRGLQLLFYSVGIGQISSEVPQNLSASRPQDRQFILSSKKLLLSDSGFYLCAWGSGMADTQYFGPGTRLTVL.

V is TRBV9 and J is TRBJ2-2; TRBD2 matches 7 bases. Germline CDR1 reads SGDLS; CDR2 reads YYNGEE. This CDR3 comprises 13 residues. The trim removed 3 bases at V and 7 bases at J, leaving 3 bases unmatched. This CDR3 reads CASSAIAGGELFF. The CDR3 coding sequence is TGTGCCAGCAGCGCGATAGCGGGCGGGGAGCTGTTTTTT.

The CDR3 nucleotides are TGTGCCAGCAGCACCACTGTGGATACGCAGTATTTT. Translation: CASSTTVDTQYF. The chain uses TRBV11-3 and TRBJ2-3; no definite D call. This CDR3 has 12 residues. Germline V gene lookup returns CDR1 SGHNT and CDR2 YENEEA. Trimming pared 5 bases from V and 6 bases from J, leaving 9 bases between.

Only a few counts were recorded for this clone. V is TRBV9 and J is TRBJ2-1, with 10 bases fitting TRBD2. Trimming cost V 4 bases and J 2 bases; bases outside gene matches: 6. CDR1 is SGDLS and CDR2 is YYNGEE in the germline V gene. The CDR3 is 16 residues long. The CDR3 sequence is CASSPISGRAYNEQFF. The DNA for the CDR3 is TGTGCCAGCAGCCCCATCAGCGGGAGGGCCTACAATGAGCAGTTCTTC.

The rearrangement joins TRBV10-3 to TRBJ1-5; D remains unclear. The CDR3 spans 13 residues. V gave up 5 bases and J gave up 6 bases, with 11 bases separating them. CDR1 ENHRY and CDR2 SYGVKD come from the germline V gene. CDR3 amino acids: CAISPKAGQPQHF. CDR3 DNA: TGTGCCATCAGTCCAAAGGCCGGTCAGCCCCAGCATTTT.

This clone was observed a few times. In nucleotides, the CDR3 is TGTGCCAGCTTCAAACTTGAAGACGACCCCTACGAGCAGTACTTC. As protein: CASFKLEDDPYEQYF. V and J are TRBV21-1 and TRBJ2-7. TRBV21-1 is annotated as a pseudogene. The CDR3 has 15 residues.

The chain employs TRBV4-1 and TRBJ2-2, with D tentatively TRBD1 (5 bases). The germline CDR1 and CDR2 sequences are MGHRA and YSYEKL. CDR3 length: 14 amino acids. Trimming removed 2 bases from V and 5 bases from J, with 9 bases in between. The CDR3 spells CASSQPYRTGELFF. As DNA, the CDR3 is TGCGCCAGCAGCCAACCTTACAGGACCGGGGAGCTGTTTTTT.

This clone has just a few counts. Other DNA sequences in this specimen translate into the identical CDR3. V and J are TRBV7-2 and TRBJ2-3; 7 nucleotides align to TRBD1. V lost 0 bases to trimming and J lost 0 bases; unmatched junction nucleotides: 3. CDR1 and CDR2 from the germline V gene are SGHTA and FQGNSA. The CDR3 sequence is 16 residues long. CDR3 nucleotide sequence: TGTGCCAGCAGCTTAGCGGGGACAGCCAGCACAGATACGCAGTATTTT. Translated, it gives CASSLAGTASTDTQYF.

This clone turned up a few times. The sample carries other DNA sequences with the same CDR3. This chain joins TRBV2 and TRBJ1-1, with D maybe TRBD1 (6 bases). CDR1 and CDR2 (germline): SNHLY, FYNNEI. Trimming removed 9 bases at V and 2 bases at J, with 16 bases between. CDR3 length: 14 residues. Here the CDR3 DNA reads TGTGCCAGTTCCTACAGGGCCCTTAACACTGAAGCTTTCTTT. It yields the protein CASSYRALNTEAFF.

This clone turned up a few times. The V call is TRBV7-2, the J call TRBJ1-1; D not certain. This CDR3 contains 14 residues. Germline V gene lookup returns CDR1 SGHTA and CDR2 FQGNSA. Deletions cut 0 bases from V and 2 bases from J, with 7 bases between. The CDR3 spells CASSLAPGNTEAFF. DNA for the CDR3: TGTGCCAGCAGCTTAGCGCCGGGCAACACTGAAGCTTTCTTT.

This clone was picked up a small number of times. The chain is built from TRBV9 and TRBJ2-2; D call uncertain. CDR3 length: 15 residues. Germline V gene lookup returns CDR1 SGDLS and CDR2 YYNGEE. V gave up 3 bases and J gave up 7 bases, with 16 bases separating them. CDR3 bases: TGTGCCAGCAGCGCCACCGGGCCCTCTCGCGGGGAGCTGTTTTTT. Amino acid sequence: CASSATGPSRGELFF.